A selection of T cell receptor beta chains follows, all from one sample in a study of T-cell reconstitution after alpha-beta-depleted transplantation in children. TCRdb reanalysed the PCR reads using MiXCR and keeps one entry per CDR3 protein. The sample shows about 610,000 distinct CDR3 sequences, roughly a tenth of them seen only once. Sample: PBMCs from the stem cell graft donor, taken from the stem cell graft. The receptors shown here come from a human donor who donated a stem cell graft to a child with acute myeloid leukemia. The CDR3 runs from the conserved cysteine through the conserved F or W. The D gene is left open where the match is weak. Expanded clones are given a class, and other clones once, few, many or no size at all.

clone_size d_call j_call v_call cdr3_nt cdr3_aa
NA NA TRBJ2-1 TRBV20-1 TGCAGTGCTAGACGAATTCAGTTCTTC CSARRIQFF
few NA TRBJ1-1 TRBV7-9 TGTGCCAGCATGAGGAACACTGAAGCTTTCTTT CASMRNTEAFF
many TRBD1 TRBJ2-2 TRBV29-1 TGCAGCGCCACGGACAGGGTACCCGGGGAGCTGTTTTTT CSATDRVPGELFF
NA NA TRBJ2-7 TRBV28 TGTGCCAGCAGTTTGAGGGGGCTAGCGATCAGGTACGAGCAGTACTTC CASSLRGLAIRYEQYF
NA NA TRBJ1-1 TRBV30 TGTGCCTGGACCGAGACAGTCGGAGGTTTTGGAGCTTTCTTT CAWTETVGGFGAFF
NA TRBD1 TRBJ1-6 TRBV20-1 TGCAGTGCTAGCGAAAGACAGGGCTATAATTCACCCCTCCACTTT CSASERQGYNSPLHF
few NA TRBJ2-7 TRBV20-1 TGCAGTGCTATCCGGGACCTTAGCTCCTACGAGCAGTACTTC CSAIRDLSSYEQYF
many TRBD2 TRBJ2-7 TRBV15 TGTGCCACCAGCAGAGTTTCGGGACTAGGCCCTAGCGAGCAGTACTTC CATSRVSGLGPSEQYF
NA NA TRBJ2-1 TRBV10-3 TGTGCCATCAGTGCTAGGGATGAGCAGTTCTTC CAISARDEQFF
few NA TRBJ2-6 TRBV12-3/TRBV12-4 TGTGCCAGCAGGCCTGGGGGGGCCAACGTCCTGACTTTC CASRPGGANVLTF
few NA TRBJ1-4 TRBV13 TGTGCCAGCAGCTTGGTTGGGCTTGAAAAACTGTTTTTT CASSLVGLEKLFF
few NA TRBJ2-2 TRBV25-1 TGTGCCAGCACCGAGGGGGGGAAATCGGGCGGGGAGCTGTTTTTT CASTEGGKSGGELFF
many TRBD2 TRBJ2-1 TRBV3-1 TGTGCCAGCAGCCGCGGGGGGTACAATGAGCAGTTCTTC CASSRGGYNEQFF
many NA TRBJ2-5 TRBV15 TGTGCCACCAGCAGTAGCAGGGAGACCCAGTACTTC CATSSSRETQYF
many TRBD1 TRBJ2-7 TRBV29-1 TGCAGCGCCGGACAGGGCCAAAGGGAGCAGTACTTC CSAGQGQREQYF
NA NA TRBJ2-7 TRBV18 TGTGCCAGCTCACCACTGGGGGAGAGAGAGCAGTACTTC CASSPLGEREQYF